Each of the 2 T cell receptor beta chains below was sequenced from the same sample in a study of early T cells in non-severe SARS-CoV-2 infection. TCRdb recomputed calls from the 5' RACE reads with MiXCR, one row per CDR3 protein. The sample carries about 42,000 distinct CDR3 sequences, less than 8.5% recorded once. The material sequenced was whole blood. The source is an adult who was a healthcare worker with PCR-confirmed SARS-CoV-2 infection or an uninfected control (not recorded which).

This clonotype was counted many times. This chain links TRBV5-1 with TRBJ1-1; no clear D. There are 15 residues in the CDR3. Deletions cut 4 bases from V and 4 bases from J, with 17 bases between. Germline V gene data show CDR1 as SGHRS and CDR2 as YFSETQ. The DNA for the CDR3 is TGCGCCAGCAGCCCAGGACTGTTTTTCGGCACTGAAGCTTTCTTT. The encoded protein is CASSPGLFFGTEAFF.

This clonotype was observed at least ten times. The chain uses TRBV12-3 or TRBV12-4 and TRBJ2-7; 7 positions agree with TRBD1. This CDR3 region has 12 residues. The V gene end was trimmed by 1 base and the J gene end by 9 bases; junction bases not matched to a gene: 3. The CDR3 loop reads CASSLDSGGQYF. The CDR3 coding sequence is TGTGCCAGCAGTTTAGACTCAGGGGGGCAGTACTTC.